The rows below give T cell receptor beta chains drawn from one sample of a study of T-cell reconstitution after alpha-beta-depleted transplantation in children. MiXCR, applied by TCRdb to the PCR reads, yields one record per CDR3 protein. The top ten clones hold less than 6.5% of a sample with 490,000 or so distinct CDR3 sequences, around 12% of them seen once. The material was PBMCs from the stem cell graft donor, obtained from the stem cell graft. The source of these receptors is a human donor who donated a stem cell graft to a child with combined immunodeficiency. Both conserved end residues are part of each CDR3. The order of the fields is CDR3 DNA, CDR3 protein, V gene, clone size, D gene, J gene. D genes are given only for firm matches. Not all rows give a size; the values are once, few, many and, for expanded clones, a class.

CDR3nt: TGCGCCAGCAGCCAAGATCCACGACAGCCCCAGCATTTT
CDR3aa: CASSQDPRQPQHF
v_gene: TRBV4-3
abundance: .
d_gene: .
j_gene: TRBJ1-5

CDR3nt: TGTGCCAGCAGCCCCCTCGGAGGCGGGGGGTACGAGCAGTACTTC
CDR3aa: CASSPLGGGGYEQYF
v_gene: TRBV7-2
abundance: few
d_gene: TRBD2
j_gene: TRBJ2-7

CDR3nt: TGCAGCGTCCTGGGGACAGCGAACACCGGGGAGCTGTTTTTT
CDR3aa: CSVLGTANTGELFF
v_gene: TRBV29-1
abundance: many
d_gene: TRBD1
j_gene: TRBJ2-2

CDR3nt: TGTGCCAGCAGCACTGACAGGCGTGAAGCTTTCTTT
CDR3aa: CASSTDRREAFF
v_gene: TRBV12-3/TRBV12-4
abundance: many
d_gene: .
j_gene: TRBJ1-1

CDR3nt: TGTGCCAGCAGTTTTGGCCAGGGAGGAGCCTACGAGCAGTACTTC
CDR3aa: CASSFGQGGAYEQYF
v_gene: TRBV27
abundance: .
d_gene: .
j_gene: TRBJ2-7

CDR3nt: TGTGCCACCAGCAGACTAGCGGGGGGGCAATCTACAGATACGCAGTATTTT
CDR3aa: CATSRLAGGQSTDTQYF
v_gene: TRBV15
abundance: .
d_gene: TRBD2
j_gene: TRBJ2-3

CDR3nt: TGCAGTGCTAGATTTGGCGGGAGGGCCCAGGGTGTTTACGAGCAGTACTTC
CDR3aa: CSARFGGRAQGVYEQYF
v_gene: TRBV20-1
abundance: .
d_gene: TRBD2
j_gene: TRBJ2-7

CDR3nt: TGTGCCAGCCGGTTTCGGGAAAGTATAGATGAGCAGTTCTTC
CDR3aa: CASRFRESIDEQFF
v_gene: TRBV6-1
abundance: few
d_gene: .
j_gene: TRBJ2-1

CDR3nt: TGTGCCAGCAGCGCCCAGGACAGGGAATGGGGAACACACAATGAGCAGTTCTTC
CDR3aa: CASSAQDREWGTHNEQFF
v_gene: TRBV9
abundance: few
d_gene: TRBD1
j_gene: TRBJ2-1

CDR3nt: TGTGCCAGCAGCCCAGACGGGGGGCAGGACACCGGGGAGCTGTTTTTT
CDR3aa: CASSPDGGQDTGELFF
v_gene: TRBV9
abundance: .
d_gene: .
j_gene: TRBJ2-2

CDR3nt: TGCGCCAGCAGCCCAAGGCCCCTAGGGGAGACCCAGTACTTC
CDR3aa: CASSPRPLGETQYF
v_gene: TRBV5-1
abundance: .
d_gene: .
j_gene: TRBJ2-5

CDR3nt: TGCGCCAGCAGCTGGACCGGAGGGCCAGAGACCCAGTACTTC
CDR3aa: CASSWTGGPETQYF
v_gene: TRBV5-1
abundance: few
d_gene: .
j_gene: TRBJ2-5

CDR3nt: TGTGCCAGCAGTGAATATAGCCAGGGTGGAGAGACCCAGTACTTC
CDR3aa: CASSEYSQGGETQYF
v_gene: TRBV25-1
abundance: .
d_gene: .
j_gene: TRBJ2-5

CDR3nt: TGTGCCAGCAGTTTAAGAGCGGGAGGCTCAGATACGCAGTATTTT
CDR3aa: CASSLRAGGSDTQYF
v_gene: TRBV12-3/TRBV12-4
abundance: many
d_gene: TRBD2
j_gene: TRBJ2-3

CDR3nt: TGTGCCAGCAGCCCGTTTTACCAGGCGGATACGCAGTATTTT
CDR3aa: CASSPFYQADTQYF
v_gene: TRBV12-3/TRBV12-4
abundance: few
d_gene: .
j_gene: TRBJ2-3

CDR3nt: TGTGCCAGCAGTTTATTGGGAATCGGTACAGATACGCAGTATTTT
CDR3aa: CASSLLGIGTDTQYF
v_gene: TRBV28
abundance: .
d_gene: .
j_gene: TRBJ2-3

CDR3nt: TGTGCCAGCACCCCCCCGGCGGGACAGCAAGACACAGATACGCAGTATTTT
CDR3aa: CASTPPAGQQDTDTQYF
v_gene: TRBV12-3/TRBV12-4
abundance: many
d_gene: .
j_gene: TRBJ2-3

CDR3nt: TGCAGTGCTAGAGACCCAGACTGGGATAGTTACAATGAGCAGTTCTTC
CDR3aa: CSARDPDWDSYNEQFF
v_gene: TRBV20-1
abundance: few
d_gene: .
j_gene: TRBJ2-1

CDR3nt: TGCGCCAGCAGCCACACGACAGGGGTCAGAACCTACAATGAGCAGTTCTTC
CDR3aa: CASSHTTGVRTYNEQFF
v_gene: TRBV5-1
abundance: .
d_gene: TRBD1
j_gene: TRBJ2-1

CDR3nt: TGTGCCAGCAGTGGAAGACCCGGGACAGATCAGCCCCAGCATTTT
CDR3aa: CASSGRPGTDQPQHF
v_gene: TRBV2
abundance: many
d_gene: TRBD1
j_gene: TRBJ1-5

CDR3nt: TGCGCCAGCAGCCAAGGAGGGCTCGGACGGGAGACCCAGTACTTC
CDR3aa: CASSQGGLGRETQYF
v_gene: TRBV4-3
abundance: .
d_gene: .
j_gene: TRBJ2-5

CDR3nt: TGTGCCAGCACCATAGCGGGAGGGCCCTCCTACGAGCAGTACTTC
CDR3aa: CASTIAGGPSYEQYF
v_gene: TRBV7-2
abundance: .
d_gene: TRBD2
j_gene: TRBJ2-7

CDR3nt: TGTGCCAGCAGTTTCTCGGGCGGAGGGGCGCGGTATGGCTACACCTTC
CDR3aa: CASSFSGGGARYGYTF
v_gene: TRBV12-3/TRBV12-4
abundance: .
d_gene: .
j_gene: TRBJ1-2

CDR3nt: TGTGCCAGCAGGGAGACAGGGAACTACGAGCAGTACTTC
CDR3aa: CASRETGNYEQYF
v_gene: TRBV6-1
abundance: many
d_gene: TRBD1
j_gene: TRBJ2-7

CDR3nt: TGTGCCCTACGCCAGGGTAGCACAGATACGCAGTATTTT
CDR3aa: CALRQGSTDTQYF
v_gene: TRBV30
abundance: .
d_gene: .
j_gene: TRBJ2-3

CDR3nt: TGTGCCAGCAGTGACAGGGCCACGAATGAAAAACTGTTTTTT
CDR3aa: CASSDRATNEKLFF
v_gene: TRBV6-1
abundance: few
d_gene: .
j_gene: TRBJ1-4

CDR3nt: TGTGCCAGCGACGGGGACAGGGACACCGGGGAGCTGTTTTTT
CDR3aa: CASDGDRDTGELFF
v_gene: TRBV7-9
abundance: many
d_gene: TRBD1
j_gene: TRBJ2-2

CDR3nt: TGCAGCGCAGGACACCCAAACACTGAAGCTTTCTTT
CDR3aa: CSAGHPNTEAFF
v_gene: TRBV29-1
abundance: many
d_gene: .
j_gene: TRBJ1-1

CDR3nt: TGTGCCAGCAGTTACGGGCAGGGGAACACTGAAGCTTTCTTT
CDR3aa: CASSYGQGNTEAFF
v_gene: TRBV6-5
abundance: many
d_gene: .
j_gene: TRBJ1-1

CDR3nt: TGCAGCGCCGCGGGTCCGAACACTGAAGCTTTCTTT
CDR3aa: CSAAGPNTEAFF
v_gene: TRBV29-1
abundance: few
d_gene: .
j_gene: TRBJ1-1

CDR3nt: TGTGCCAGCAGTTACGTGGACTTGAACACTGAAGCTTTCTTT
CDR3aa: CASSYVDLNTEAFF
v_gene: TRBV6-2/TRBV6-3
abundance: few
d_gene: .
j_gene: TRBJ1-1

CDR3nt: TGTGCCTGGGGCGGAGGATTCAATCAGCCCCAGCATTTT
CDR3aa: CAWGGGFNQPQHF
v_gene: TRBV30
abundance: .
d_gene: .
j_gene: TRBJ1-5

CDR3nt: TGCGCCAGCAGCTTGGGGGGGTCGACCTACAATGAGCAGTTCTTC
CDR3aa: CASSLGGSTYNEQFF
v_gene: TRBV5-1
abundance: many
d_gene: .
j_gene: TRBJ2-1

CDR3nt: TGTGCCAGCAGCTTAGAATCTAGCGGGCAACTTTGGTACTTC
CDR3aa: CASSLESSGQLWYF
v_gene: TRBV7-2
abundance: many
d_gene: TRBD2
j_gene: TRBJ2-4

CDR3nt: TGTGCCAGCAGCTTAGGCGGGGCGGGACAGATCATCTACGAGCAGTACTTC
CDR3aa: CASSLGGAGQIIYEQYF
v_gene: TRBV7-2
abundance: .
d_gene: .
j_gene: TRBJ2-7

CDR3nt: TGCGCCAGCAGCTTGGGGGGACAGTCCTACGAGCAGTACTTC
CDR3aa: CASSLGGQSYEQYF
v_gene: TRBV5-1
abundance: many
d_gene: TRBD1
j_gene: TRBJ2-7

CDR3nt: TGTGCCAGCAGCCAGTCGCGGGGGGACCACAATGAGCAGTTCTTC
CDR3aa: CASSQSRGDHNEQFF
v_gene: TRBV4-2
abundance: few
d_gene: TRBD2
j_gene: TRBJ2-1

CDR3nt: TGTGCCAGCAGGGACCGGATTTCTAATGAAAAACTGTTTTTT
CDR3aa: CASRDRISNEKLFF
v_gene: TRBV6-1
abundance: many
d_gene: .
j_gene: TRBJ1-4

CDR3nt: TGCGCCAGCAGCGTGACTAGTGTGGCCACCGGGGAGCTGTTTTTT
CDR3aa: CASSVTSVATGELFF
v_gene: TRBV5-1
abundance: few
d_gene: .
j_gene: TRBJ2-2

CDR3nt: TGTGCCAGCAGTAGACTAGCGGGGGGCCAACAAGAGACCCAGTACTTC
CDR3aa: CASSRLAGGQQETQYF
v_gene: TRBV6-2/TRBV6-3
abundance: many
d_gene: TRBD2
j_gene: TRBJ2-5

CDR3nt: TGTGCCAGCAGTTACGGACCAGGTCGGGGAAACACCATATATTTT
CDR3aa: CASSYGPGRGNTIYF
v_gene: TRBV6-5
abundance: many
d_gene: .
j_gene: TRBJ1-3

CDR3nt: TGTGCCAGCAGCGCCCGGTATGGGGACCGCACAGATACGCAGTATTTT
CDR3aa: CASSARYGDRTDTQYF
v_gene: TRBV9
abundance: few
d_gene: .
j_gene: TRBJ2-3

CDR3nt: TGTGCCACCAGTGGGGGACTAGCGGATGCCTCCTACAATGAGCAGTTCTTC
CDR3aa: CATSGGLADASYNEQFF
v_gene: TRBV24-1
abundance: .
d_gene: TRBD2
j_gene: TRBJ2-1

CDR3nt: TGCGCCAGCAGAAGGGGCGGTGGAGACACCATATATTTT
CDR3aa: CASRRGGGDTIYF
v_gene: TRBV5-1
abundance: .
d_gene: .
j_gene: TRBJ1-3

CDR3nt: TGTGCCAGCAGCCTGGACAGAAATTACGTTGGAAACACCATATATTTT
CDR3aa: CASSLDRNYVGNTIYF
v_gene: TRBV11-1
abundance: .
d_gene: .
j_gene: TRBJ1-3

CDR3nt: TGTGCCAGCAGTTGGGGAGGGCCGTCCTACGAGCAGTACTTC
CDR3aa: CASSWGGPSYEQYF
v_gene: TRBV12-3/TRBV12-4
abundance: .
d_gene: TRBD2
j_gene: TRBJ2-7

CDR3nt: TGTGCCAGCAATAGCGGGGGGGCTTTTGAGCAGTACTTC
CDR3aa: CASNSGGAFEQYF
v_gene: TRBV12-3/TRBV12-4
abundance: many
d_gene: TRBD2
j_gene: TRBJ2-7

CDR3nt: TGTGCCAGCAGCACACAGGGTTACGAGCAGTACTTC
CDR3aa: CASSTQGYEQYF
v_gene: TRBV12-3/TRBV12-4
abundance: many
d_gene: .
j_gene: TRBJ2-7

CDR3nt: TGTGCCACCAGTGGCGGGGGCGCCTACAATGAGCAGTTCTTC
CDR3aa: CATSGGGAYNEQFF
v_gene: TRBV24-1
abundance: few
d_gene: .
j_gene: TRBJ2-1

CDR3nt: TGTGCCAGCAGTTGGCCTACTAGCGCCAAAGAGACCCAGTACTTC
CDR3aa: CASSWPTSAKETQYF
v_gene: TRBV28
abundance: many
d_gene: TRBD2
j_gene: TRBJ2-5